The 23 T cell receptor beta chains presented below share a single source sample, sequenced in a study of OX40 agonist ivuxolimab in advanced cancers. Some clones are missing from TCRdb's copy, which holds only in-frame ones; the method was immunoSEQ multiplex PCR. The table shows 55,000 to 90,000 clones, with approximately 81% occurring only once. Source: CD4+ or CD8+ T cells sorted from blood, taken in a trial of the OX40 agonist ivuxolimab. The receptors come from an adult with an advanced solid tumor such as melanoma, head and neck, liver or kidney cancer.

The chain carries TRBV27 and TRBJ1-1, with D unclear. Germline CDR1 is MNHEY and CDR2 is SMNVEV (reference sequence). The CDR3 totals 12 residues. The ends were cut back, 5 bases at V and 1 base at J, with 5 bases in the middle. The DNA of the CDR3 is TGTGCCAGCAGTGACCGGAACACTGAAGCTTTCTTT. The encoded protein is CASSDRNTEAFF.

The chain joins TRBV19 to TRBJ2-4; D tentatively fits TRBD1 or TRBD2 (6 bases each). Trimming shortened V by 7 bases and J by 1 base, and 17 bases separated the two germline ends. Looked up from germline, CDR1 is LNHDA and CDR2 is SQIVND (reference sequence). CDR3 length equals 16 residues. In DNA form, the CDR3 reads TGTGCCAGTACCGACCAAGGGGGGACCGCCAAAAACATTCAGTACTTC. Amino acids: CASTDQGGTAKNIQYF.

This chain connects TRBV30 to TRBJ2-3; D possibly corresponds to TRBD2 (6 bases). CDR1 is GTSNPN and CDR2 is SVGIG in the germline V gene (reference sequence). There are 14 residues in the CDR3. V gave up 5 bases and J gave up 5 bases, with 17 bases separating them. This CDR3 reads CAWGTPRRGDTQYF. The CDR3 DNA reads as TGTGCCTGGGGGACTCCCCGGCGAGGAGATACGCAGTATTTT.

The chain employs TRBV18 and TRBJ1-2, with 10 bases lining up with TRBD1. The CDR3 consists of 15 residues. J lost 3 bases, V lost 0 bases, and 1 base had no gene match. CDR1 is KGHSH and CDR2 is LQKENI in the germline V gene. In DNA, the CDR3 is TGTGCCAGCTCACCACCGACAGGGGGCCACTATGGCTACACCTTC. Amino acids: CASSPPTGGHYGYTF.

CDR3 bases: TGCGCCAGCAGCCTGACAGGGGTTAATGAAAAACTGTTTTTT. Translated: CASSLTGVNEKLFF. This chain joins TRBV5-1 and TRBJ1-4; 8 bases agree with TRBD1. This CDR3 region has 14 residues. CDR1 is SGHRS, CDR2 YFSETQ, per germline. V lost 4 bases and J lost 4; bases outside the gene matches: 3.

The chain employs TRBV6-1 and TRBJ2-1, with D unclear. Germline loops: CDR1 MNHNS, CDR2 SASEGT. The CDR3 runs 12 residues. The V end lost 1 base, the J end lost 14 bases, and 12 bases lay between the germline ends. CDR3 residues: CASSEERPPEFF. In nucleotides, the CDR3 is TGTGCCAGCAGTGAAGAAAGACCCCCCGAGTTCTTC.

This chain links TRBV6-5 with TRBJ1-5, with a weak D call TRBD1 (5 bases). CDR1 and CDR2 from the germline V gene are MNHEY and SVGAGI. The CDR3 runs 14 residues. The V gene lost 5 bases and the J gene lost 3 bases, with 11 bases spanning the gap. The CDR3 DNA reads TGTGCCAGCAGTCCGGCAGGGAACAATCAGCCCCAGCATTTT. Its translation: CASSPAGNNQPQHF.

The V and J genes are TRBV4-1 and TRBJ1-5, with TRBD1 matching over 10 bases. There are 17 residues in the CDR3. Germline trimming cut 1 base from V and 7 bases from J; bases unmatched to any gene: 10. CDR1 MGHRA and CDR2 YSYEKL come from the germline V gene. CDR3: CASSQVGDRGRRQPQHF. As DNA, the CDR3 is TGCGCCAGCAGCCAAGTAGGGGACAGGGGAAGGAGGCAGCCCCAGCATTTT.

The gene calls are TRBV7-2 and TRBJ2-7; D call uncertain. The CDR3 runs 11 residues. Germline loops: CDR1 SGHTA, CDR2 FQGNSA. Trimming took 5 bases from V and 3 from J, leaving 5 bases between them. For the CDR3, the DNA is TGTGCCAGCAGCGCCAGCTACGAGCAGTACTTC. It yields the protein CASSASYEQYF.

CDR3 DNA: TGTGCCAGCAGCCCGTCATCGGGACAGGGTGGCTACGAGCAGTACTTC. It translates to CASSPSSGQGGYEQYF. The chain joins TRBV7-6 to TRBJ2-5, with 9 positions matching TRBD1. Matching the DNA end better, TRBJ2-7 makes the J call doubtful. The CDR3 is 16 residues long. CDR1 SGHVS and CDR2 FNYEAQ come from the germline V gene.

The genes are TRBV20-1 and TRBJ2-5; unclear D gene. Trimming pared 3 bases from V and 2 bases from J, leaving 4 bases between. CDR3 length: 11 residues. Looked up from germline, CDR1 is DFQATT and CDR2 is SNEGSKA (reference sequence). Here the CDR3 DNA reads TGCAGTGCTAGCACTCAAGAGACCCAGTACTTC. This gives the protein CSASTQETQYF.

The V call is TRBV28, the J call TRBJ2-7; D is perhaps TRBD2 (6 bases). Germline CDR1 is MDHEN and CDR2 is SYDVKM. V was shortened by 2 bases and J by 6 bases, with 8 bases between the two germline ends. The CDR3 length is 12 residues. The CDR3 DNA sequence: TGTGCCAGCAGTTTAATGCGGGGCGAGCAGTACTTC. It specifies CASSLMRGEQYF.

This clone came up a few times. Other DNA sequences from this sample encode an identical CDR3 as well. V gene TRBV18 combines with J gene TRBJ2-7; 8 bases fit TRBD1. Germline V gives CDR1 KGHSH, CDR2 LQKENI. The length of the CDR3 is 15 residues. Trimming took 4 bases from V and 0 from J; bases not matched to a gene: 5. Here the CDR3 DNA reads TGTGCCAGCTCACTCCGGACAGGGAGCTCCTACGAGCAGTACTTC. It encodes CASSLRTGSSYEQYF.

CDR3 DNA: TGTGCCAGCAGCGCTAGAACAGGGCCCGGCACTGAAGCTTTCTTT. It encodes CASSARTGPGTEAFF. The chain has TRBV7-9 and TRBJ1-1; maybe TRBD1 (6 bases). Germline CDR1 and CDR2: SEHNR and FQNEAQ (reference sequence). V gave up 5 bases and J gave up 4 bases, with 17 bases separating them. CDR3 length: 15 amino acids.

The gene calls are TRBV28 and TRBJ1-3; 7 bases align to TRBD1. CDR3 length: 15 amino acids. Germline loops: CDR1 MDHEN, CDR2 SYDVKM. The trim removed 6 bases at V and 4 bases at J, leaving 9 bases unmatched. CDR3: CASSRQGGPGNTIYF. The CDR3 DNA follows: TGTGCCAGCAGCCGCCAGGGGGGCCCCGGAAACACCATATATTTT.

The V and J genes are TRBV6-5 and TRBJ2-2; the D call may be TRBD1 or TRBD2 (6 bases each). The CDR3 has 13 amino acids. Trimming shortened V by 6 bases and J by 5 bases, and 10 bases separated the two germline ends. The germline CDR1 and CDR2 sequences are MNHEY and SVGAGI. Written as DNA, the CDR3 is TGTGCCAGCAGGAGGGGGGCGACCGGGGAGCTGTTTTTT. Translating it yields CASRRGATGELFF.

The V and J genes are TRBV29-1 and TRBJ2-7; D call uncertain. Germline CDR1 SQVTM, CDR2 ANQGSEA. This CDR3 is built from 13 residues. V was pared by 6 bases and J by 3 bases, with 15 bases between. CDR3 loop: CSVPRDLSYEQYF. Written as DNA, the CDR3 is TGCAGCGTGCCCCGAGATCTGAGCTACGAGCAGTACTTC.

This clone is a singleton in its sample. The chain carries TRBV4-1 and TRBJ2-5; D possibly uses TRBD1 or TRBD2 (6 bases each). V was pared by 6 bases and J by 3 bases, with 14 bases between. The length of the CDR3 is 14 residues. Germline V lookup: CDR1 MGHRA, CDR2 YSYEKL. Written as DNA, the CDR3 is TGCGCCAGCAGGAGTTTGAGGGGGGAAGAGACCCAGTACTTC. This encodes CASRSLRGEETQYF.

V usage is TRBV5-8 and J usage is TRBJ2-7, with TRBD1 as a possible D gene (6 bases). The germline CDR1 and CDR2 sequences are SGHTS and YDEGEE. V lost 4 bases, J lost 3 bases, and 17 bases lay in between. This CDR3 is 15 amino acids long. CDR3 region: CASSRSGQGLYEQYF. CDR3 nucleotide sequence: TGTGCCAGCAGCCGATCGGGACAAGGTCTCTACGAGCAGTACTTC.

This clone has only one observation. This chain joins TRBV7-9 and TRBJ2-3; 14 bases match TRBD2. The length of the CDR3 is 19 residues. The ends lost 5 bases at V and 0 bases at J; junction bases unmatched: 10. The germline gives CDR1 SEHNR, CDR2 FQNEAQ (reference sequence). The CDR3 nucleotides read TGTGCCAGCAGCAAATCCGGACTAGCGGGGGGCGTGAGCACAGATACGCAGTATTTT. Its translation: CASSKSGLAGGVSTDTQYF. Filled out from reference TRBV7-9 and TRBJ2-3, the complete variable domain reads DTGVSQNPRHKITKRGQNVTFRCDPISEHNRLYWYRQTLGQGPEFLTYFQNEAQLEKSRLLSDRFSAERPKGSFSTLEIQRTEQGDSAMYLCASSKSGLAGGVSTDTQYFGPGTRLTVL.

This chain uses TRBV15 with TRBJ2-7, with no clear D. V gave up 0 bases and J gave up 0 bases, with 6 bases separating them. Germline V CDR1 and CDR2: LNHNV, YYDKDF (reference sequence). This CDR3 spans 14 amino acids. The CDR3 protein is CATSRESSSYEQYF. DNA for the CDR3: TGTGCCACCAGCAGAGAGAGTAGCTCCTACGAGCAGTACTTC. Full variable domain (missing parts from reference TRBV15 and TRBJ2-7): DAMVIQNPRYQVTQFGKPVTLSCSQTLNHNVMYWYQQKSSQAPKLLFHYYDKDFNNEADTPDNFQSRRPNTSFCFLDIRSPGLGDTAMYLCATSRESSSYEQYFGPGTRLTVT.

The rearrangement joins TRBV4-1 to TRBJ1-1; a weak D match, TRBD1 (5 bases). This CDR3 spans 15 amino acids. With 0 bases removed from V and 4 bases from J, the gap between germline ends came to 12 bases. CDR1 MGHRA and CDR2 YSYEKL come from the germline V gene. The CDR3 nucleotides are TGCGCCAGCAGCCAAGATAGGGGAAGGGGCACTGAAGCTTTCTTT. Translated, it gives CASSQDRGRGTEAFF.

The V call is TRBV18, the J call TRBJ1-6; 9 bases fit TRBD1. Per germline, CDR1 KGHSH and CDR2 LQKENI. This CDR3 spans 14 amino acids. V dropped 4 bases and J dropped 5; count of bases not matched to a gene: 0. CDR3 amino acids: CASSRDRDNSPLHF. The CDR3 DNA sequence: TGTGCCAGCTCACGGGACAGGGATAATTCACCCCTCCACTTT.